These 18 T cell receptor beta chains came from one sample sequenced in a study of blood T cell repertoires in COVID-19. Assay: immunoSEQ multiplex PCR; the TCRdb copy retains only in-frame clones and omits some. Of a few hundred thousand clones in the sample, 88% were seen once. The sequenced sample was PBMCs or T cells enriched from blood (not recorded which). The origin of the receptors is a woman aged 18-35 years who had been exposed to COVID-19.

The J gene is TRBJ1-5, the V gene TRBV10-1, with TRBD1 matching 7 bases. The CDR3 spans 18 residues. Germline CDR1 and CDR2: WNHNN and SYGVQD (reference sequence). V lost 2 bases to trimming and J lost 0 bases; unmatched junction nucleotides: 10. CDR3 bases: TGCGCCAGCAGTGAGCGTCCCTACAGGGGCGATAGCAATCAGCCCCAGCATTTT. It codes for CASSERPYRGDSNQPQHF.

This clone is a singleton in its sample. CDR3 bases: TGTGCCAGCAGCCCGGGACAGGGATATCAGCCCCAGCATTTT. Translation gives CASSPGQGYQPQHF. V is TRBV5-5 and J is TRBJ1-5; 9 nucleotides line up with TRBD1. The CDR3 loop spans 14 amino acids. V shed 4 bases, J shed 5 bases, and the junction held 4 bases outside the gene matches. In germline, CDR1 is SGHKS, CDR2 YYEKEE (reference sequence).

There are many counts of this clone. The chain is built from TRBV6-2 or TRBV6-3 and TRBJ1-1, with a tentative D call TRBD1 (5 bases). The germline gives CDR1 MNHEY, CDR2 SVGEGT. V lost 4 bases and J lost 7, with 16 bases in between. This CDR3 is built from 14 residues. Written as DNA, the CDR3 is TGTGCCAGCAGTTTCCCAGGGTCGTCAGATGAAGCTTTCTTT. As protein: CASSFPGSSDEAFF.

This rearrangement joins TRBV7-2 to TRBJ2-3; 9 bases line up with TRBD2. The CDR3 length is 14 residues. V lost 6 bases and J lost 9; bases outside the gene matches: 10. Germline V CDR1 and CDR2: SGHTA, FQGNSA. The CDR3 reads CASSLTASGETQYF. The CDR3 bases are TGTGCCAGCAGTCTCACCGCTAGCGGGGAGACGCAGTATTTT.

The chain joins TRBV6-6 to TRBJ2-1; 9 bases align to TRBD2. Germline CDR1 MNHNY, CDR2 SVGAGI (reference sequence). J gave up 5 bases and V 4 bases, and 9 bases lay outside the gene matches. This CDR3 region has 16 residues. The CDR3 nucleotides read TGTGCCAGCAGTTCCCCGCGGAGCGGGAGGCACAATGAGCAGTTCTTC. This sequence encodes CASSSPRSGRHNEQFF.

CDR3 DNA sequence: TGTGCCAGCAGGCTTGGACAGGTCAGCTCTGGAAACACCATATATTTT. It is translated as CASRLGQVSSGNTIYF. This rearrangement joins TRBV28 to TRBJ1-3; TRBD1 matches at 7 bases. This CDR3 has 16 amino acids. The junction had 8 bases not matched to a gene; V was cut back by 6 bases and J by 0 bases. Germline V CDR1 and CDR2: MDHEN, SYDVKM.

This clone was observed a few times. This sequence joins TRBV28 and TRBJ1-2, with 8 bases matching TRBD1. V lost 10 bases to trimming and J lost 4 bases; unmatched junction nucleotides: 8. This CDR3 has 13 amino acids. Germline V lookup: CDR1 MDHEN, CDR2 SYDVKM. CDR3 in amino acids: CATMWTGTYGYTF. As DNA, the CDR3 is TGTGCCACCATGTGGACAGGGACCTATGGCTACACCTTC.

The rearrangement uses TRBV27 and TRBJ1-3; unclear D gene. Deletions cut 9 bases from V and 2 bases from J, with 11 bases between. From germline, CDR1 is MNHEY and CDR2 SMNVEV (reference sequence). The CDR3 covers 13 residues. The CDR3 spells CASRRAAGNTIYF. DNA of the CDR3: TGTGCCAGTAGGCGGGCCGCTGGAAACACCATATATTTT.

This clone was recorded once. The CDR3 DNA sequence: TGCAGCGTTAACATCGCCGGGACAGCATCCTACGAGCAGTACTTC. This sequence encodes CSVNIAGTASYEQYF. The chain has TRBV29-1 and TRBJ2-7, with TRBD1 matching 7 bases. CDR1 and CDR2 (germline): SQVTM, ANQGSEA. Trimming removed 5 bases from V and 1 base from J; junction bases left unmatched: 11. This CDR3 contains 15 residues.

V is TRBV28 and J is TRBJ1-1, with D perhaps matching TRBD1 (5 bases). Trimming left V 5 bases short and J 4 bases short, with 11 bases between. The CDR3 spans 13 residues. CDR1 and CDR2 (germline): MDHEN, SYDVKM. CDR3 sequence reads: CASSPPGGTEAFF. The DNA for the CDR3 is TGTGCCAGCAGTCCCCCGGGGGGCACTGAAGCTTTCTTT.

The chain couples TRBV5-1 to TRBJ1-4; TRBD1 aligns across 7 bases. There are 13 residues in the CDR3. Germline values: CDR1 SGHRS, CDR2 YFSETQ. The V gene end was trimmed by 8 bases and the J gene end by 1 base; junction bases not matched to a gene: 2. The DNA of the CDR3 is TGCGCCAGTGGGACAGTAACTAATGAAAAACTGTTTTTT. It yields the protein CASGTVTNEKLFF.

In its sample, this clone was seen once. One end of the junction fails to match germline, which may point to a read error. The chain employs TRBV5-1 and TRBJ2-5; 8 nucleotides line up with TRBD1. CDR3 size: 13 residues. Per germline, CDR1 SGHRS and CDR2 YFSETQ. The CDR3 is CASSYGQGWAPDF. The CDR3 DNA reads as TGCGCCAGCAGCTATGGACAGGGTTGGGCCCCCGACTTC.

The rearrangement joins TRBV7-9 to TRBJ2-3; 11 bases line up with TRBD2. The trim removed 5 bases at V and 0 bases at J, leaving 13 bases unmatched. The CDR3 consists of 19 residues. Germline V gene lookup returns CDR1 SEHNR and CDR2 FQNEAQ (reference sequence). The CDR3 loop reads CASSPWGRRTSGSTDTQYF. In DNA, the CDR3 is TGTGCCAGCAGCCCATGGGGCCGCCGGACTAGCGGGAGCACAGATACGCAGTATTTT.

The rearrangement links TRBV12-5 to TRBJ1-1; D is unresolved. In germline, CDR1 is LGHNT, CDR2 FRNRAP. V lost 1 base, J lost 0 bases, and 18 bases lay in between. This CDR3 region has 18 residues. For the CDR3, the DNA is TGTGCTAGTGGTTTGGCCCGAGAACTGTGGGCCTTGAACACTGAAGCTTTCTTT. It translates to CASGLARELWALNTEAFF.

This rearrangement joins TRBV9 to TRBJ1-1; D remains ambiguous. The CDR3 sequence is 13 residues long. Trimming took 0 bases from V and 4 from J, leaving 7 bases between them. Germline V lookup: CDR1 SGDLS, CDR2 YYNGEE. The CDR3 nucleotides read TGTGCCAGCAGCGTAGATGGGCCCACTGAAGCTTTCTTT. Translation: CASSVDGPTEAFF.

Here the CDR3 reads CASDPGSQPQHF. Written as DNA, the CDR3 is TGTGCCTCCGACCCGGGGAGTCAGCCCCAGCATTTT. V gene TRBV28 combines with J gene TRBJ1-5; D ambiguous. The CDR3 sequence is 12 residues long. V was trimmed by 11 bases and J by 6 bases, leaving 14 bases between them. The germline V gene encodes CDR1 MDHEN and CDR2 SYDVKM.

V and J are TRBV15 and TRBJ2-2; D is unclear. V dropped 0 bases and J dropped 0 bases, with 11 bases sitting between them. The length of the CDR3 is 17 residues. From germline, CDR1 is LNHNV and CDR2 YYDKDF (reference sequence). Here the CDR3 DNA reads TGTGCCACCAGCAGAGATTACGGCGGCGCGAACACCGGGGAGCTGTTTTTT. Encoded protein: CATSRDYGGANTGELFF.

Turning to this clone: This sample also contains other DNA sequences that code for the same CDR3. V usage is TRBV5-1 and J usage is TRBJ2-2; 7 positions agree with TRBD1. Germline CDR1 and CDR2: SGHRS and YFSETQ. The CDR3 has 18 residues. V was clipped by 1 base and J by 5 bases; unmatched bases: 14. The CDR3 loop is CASSLIHRGPKATGELFF. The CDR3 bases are TGCGCCAGCAGCTTGATCCACAGGGGTCCCAAAGCGACCGGGGAGCTGTTTTTT.